These 27 T cell receptor beta chains originate from one sample sequenced in a study of response to subunit inactivated influenza vaccine. Via MiXCR, TCRdb re-called the RT-PCR reads, giving one row per CDR3 protein. This table has approximately 160,000 distinct CDR3 sequences, approximately 12% appearing once. The sample here was CD8+ T cells sorted from PBMCs, taken around 25 months after vaccination. The receptors here all came from a man between 50 and 75 years old who received an inactivated influenza vaccine.

A few counts support this clonotype. The chain employs TRBV7-2 and TRBJ2-7; D possibly uses TRBD1 or TRBD2 (5 bases each). Germline V CDR1 and CDR2: SGHTA, FQGNSA. Trimming shortened V by 3 bases and J by 0 bases, and 15 bases separated the two germline ends. The CDR3 covers 16 residues. The CDR3 bases are TGTGCCAGCAGCTTCATTGGGGGTATAAGCTCCTACGAGCAGTACTTC. This sequence encodes CASSFIGGISSYEQYF.

V is TRBV7-9 and J is TRBJ2-5; a possible D gene is TRBD2 (6 bases). This CDR3 contains 15 residues. Germline values: CDR1 SEHNR, CDR2 FQNEAQ (reference sequence). Deletions cut 2 bases from V and 0 bases from J, with 10 bases between. In DNA, the CDR3 is TGTGCCAGCAGCTTAATAGCGGAGTACCAAGAGACCCAGTACTTC. It yields the protein CASSLIAEYQETQYF.

This clonotype has just a few counts. This rearrangement joins TRBV19 to TRBJ1-1; tentatively, D is TRBD1 (6 bases). Germline V lookup: CDR1 LNHDA, CDR2 SQIVND (reference sequence). The V end lost 5 bases, the J end lost 0 bases, and 16 bases lay between the germline ends. The CDR3 covers 16 residues. The CDR3: CASSPQGLQLNTEAFF. In DNA, the CDR3 is TGTGCCAGTAGTCCTCAGGGGCTACAGCTGAACACTGAAGCTTTCTTT.

This clonotype came up a few times. The chain has TRBV20-1 and TRBJ2-2; tentative D call: TRBD2 (6 bases). The CDR3 covers 14 residues. Germline V CDR1 and CDR2: DFQATT, SNEGSKA (reference sequence). The V end was cut by 5 bases, the J end by 2 bases, with 12 bases between. In DNA form, the CDR3 reads TGCAGTGCTTTTGATAGCGGAAACACCGGGGAGCTGTTTTTT. The encoded protein is CSAFDSGNTGELFF.

This clonotype has at least ten counts. The rearrangement links TRBV13 to TRBJ2-5, with 7 positions matching TRBD1. Losses at the gene ends were 4 bases for V and 5 bases for J; bases not matched to a gene: 16. Per the germline V gene, CDR1 is PRHDT and CDR2 is FYEKMQ (reference sequence). The CDR3 consists of 17 residues. The CDR3 reads CASSSRTQTGEWETQYF. The CDR3 DNA follows: TGTGCCAGCAGCTCCCGAACGCAAACAGGGGAGTGGGAGACCCAGTACTTC.

Concerning this clonotype itself: This is likely a read error, given that the CDR3 carries no conserved phenylalanine or tryptophan at its end. The gene calls are TRBV12-3 or TRBV12-4 and TRBJ2-4; D call uncertain. Trimming removed 0 bases at V and 7 bases at J, with 7 bases between. This CDR3 has 13 amino acids. This CDR3 reads CASSLAGINIQYI. The CDR3 nucleotides are TGTGCCAGCAGTTTAGCGGGAATTAACATTCAGTACATC.

This clonotype showed up many times. This sequence joins TRBV19 and TRBJ2-7; D is unclear. CDR1 LNHDA and CDR2 SQIVND come from the germline V gene (reference sequence). V was trimmed by 5 bases and J by 0 bases, leaving 14 bases between them. The CDR3 has 15 amino acids. CDR3 DNA: TGTGCCAGTAGTGAGAAGAGCGCGAGCTCCTACGAGCAGTACTTC. This sequence encodes CASSEKSASSYEQYF.

The genes are TRBV4-3 and TRBJ2-3, with D unclear. Between the trimmed V and J ends, which lost 3 bases and 0 bases, there was a span of 7 bases. Germline loops: CDR1 LGHNA, CDR2 YSLEER. The CDR3 totals 14 residues. CDR3 sequence reads: CASSQSDSTDTQYF. DNA of the CDR3: TGCGCCAGCAGCCAGAGCGACAGCACAGATACGCAGTATTTT.

In its sample, this clonotype was seen a few times. The chain joins TRBV7-9 to TRBJ2-3; possible D gene TRBD1, 6 bases. V shed 5 bases and J shed 2 bases, with 11 bases lying between them. This CDR3 is built from 14 residues. The germline V gene has CDR1 SEHNR and CDR2 FQNEAQ (reference sequence). Written as DNA, the CDR3 is TGTGCCAGCAGCCCCGGGACAACCACAGATACGCAGTATTTT. This codes for CASSPGTTTDTQYF. The variable domain in full, completed from reference TRBV7-9 and TRBJ2-3, reads DTGVSQNPRHKITKRGQNVTFRCDPISEHNRLYWYRQTLGQGPEFLTYFQNEAQLEKSRLLSDRFSAERPKGSFSTLEIQRTEQGDSAMYLCASSPGTTTDTQYFGPGTRLTVL.

In its sample, this clonotype was seen many times. The CDR3 bases are TGCAGCGTAGCGACAGCATACGAGCAGTACTTC. This translates into CSVATAYEQYF. The V gene is TRBV29-1, the J gene TRBJ2-7, with D perhaps TRBD1 (5 bases). The CDR3 extends over 11 amino acids. Per the germline V gene, CDR1 is SQVTM and CDR2 is ANQGSEA. The V end was cut by 6 bases, the J end by 4 bases, with 10 bases between.

This clonotype turned up a few times. The V and J genes are TRBV4-3 and TRBJ1-5, with TRBD1 matching over 8 bases. CDR1 is LGHNA and CDR2 is YSLEER in the germline V gene. The CDR3 has 15 amino acids. J was trimmed by 5 bases and V by 5 bases; bases with no gene match: 8. The DNA for the CDR3 is TGCGCCAGCAGCAGCTCGGCAGGGGGCTATCAGCCCCAGCATTTT. It is translated as CASSSSAGGYQPQHF.

V and J are TRBV7-2 and TRBJ2-3; D is possibly TRBD1 (5 bases). CDR1 SGHTA and CDR2 FQGNSA come from the germline V gene. The CDR3 has 16 residues. V was shortened by 1 base and J by 3 bases, with 14 bases between the two germline ends. As DNA, the CDR3 is TGTGCCAGCAGCTTAGTTGGGCTAGGGGCGACAGATACGCAGTATTTT. Protein product: CASSLVGLGATDTQYF.

This clonotype occurred many times. The rearrangement joins TRBV6-5 to TRBJ1-1, with unresolved D. Trimming stripped 2 bases from V and 0 bases from J, with 7 bases between. Germline V gene lookup returns CDR1 MNHEY and CDR2 SVGAGI. The CDR3 has 14 residues. The CDR3 loop reads CASSYRTVNTEAFF. CDR3 sequence (DNA): TGTGCCAGCAGTTACCGGACGGTGAACACTGAAGCTTTCTTT.

This sequence joins TRBV28 and TRBJ2-1; D not resolved. Germline V CDR1 and CDR2: MDHEN, SYDVKM. The CDR3 has 16 residues. Deletions cut 0 bases from V and 0 bases from J, with 9 bases between. The CDR3 region is CASSLWGRSSYNEQFF. CDR3 nucleotide sequence: TGTGCCAGCAGTTTATGGGGTCGCAGCTCCTACAATGAGCAGTTCTTC.

This chain connects TRBV4-3 to TRBJ2-1; D not certain. V was shortened by 1 base and J by 5 bases, with 15 bases between the two germline ends. The CDR3 contains 16 residues. Germline V CDR1 and CDR2: LGHNA, YSLEER. DNA of the CDR3: TGCGCCAGCAGCCAAGCGACGGGCGGCCTCAACAATGAGCAGTTCTTC. Translating it yields CASSQATGGLNNEQFF.

This clonotype turned up a few times. The chain joins TRBV13 to TRBJ1-3, with D hard to call. V was pared by 3 bases and J by 0 bases, with 12 bases between. This CDR3 region has 16 residues. CDR1 is PRHDT, CDR2 FYEKMQ, per germline (reference sequence). The DNA of the CDR3 is TGTGCCAGCAGCTTTTTCTCCGGGGACTCTGGAAACACCATATATTTT. This encodes CASSFFSGDSGNTIYF.

The V gene is TRBV11-2, the J gene TRBJ2-5; D is possibly TRBD1 or TRBD2 (6 bases each). Germline loops: CDR1 SGHAT, CDR2 FQNNGV. V was pared by 2 bases and J by 2 bases, with 12 bases between. This CDR3 is built from 15 residues. The CDR3 spells CASSLWRGDQETQYF. The DNA for the CDR3 is TGTGCCAGCAGCTTATGGAGGGGGGATCAAGAGACCCAGTACTTC.

The chain has TRBV27 and TRBJ1-5; D remains ambiguous. The CDR3 is 13 residues long. The V gene's germline CDR1 is MNHEY and CDR2 SMNVEV (reference sequence). V gave up 3 bases and J gave up 7 bases, with 10 bases separating them. The DNA of the CDR3 is TGTGCCAGCAGTTTTGGGTCGGAACAGCCCCAGCATTTT. Protein sequence: CASSFGSEQPQHF.

The table lists this clonotype with a few counts. The rearrangement uses TRBV4-3 and TRBJ2-7; D is unresolved. With 0 bases removed from V and 1 base from J, the gap between germline ends came to 19 bases. This CDR3 contains 18 residues. CDR1 is LGHNA and CDR2 is YSLEER in the germline V gene. CDR3 nucleotides: TGCGCCAGCAGCCAAGAATCCACCTTGGGGATTGGGTCCTACGAGCAGTACTTC. Its translation: CASSQESTLGIGSYEQYF.

This clonotype was observed a few times. The chain recombines TRBV27 with TRBJ2-7, with D possibly being TRBD2 (6 bases). This CDR3 region has 15 residues. The V gene's germline CDR1 is MNHEY and CDR2 SMNVEV (reference sequence). V lost 4 bases and J 0 bases, leaving 13 bases between the germline ends. The CDR3 sequence is CASSSWGLNSYEQYF. CDR3 nucleotides: TGTGCCAGCAGTTCCTGGGGACTGAACTCCTACGAGCAGTACTTC.

Points on this clonotype: One end of the junction varies from germline; a read error may be responsible. The gene calls are TRBV20-1 and TRBJ2-1; 8 bases fit TRBD2. In germline, CDR1 is DFQATT, CDR2 SNEGSKA (reference sequence). This CDR3 is 19 amino acids long. The CDR3 sequence: CSGRDRDSGIDSSYNEQFF. CDR3 in DNA: TGCAGTGGTAGAGATCGGGATAGCGGGATCGATAGCTCCTACAATGAGCAGTTCTTC.

This clonotype was counted between two and nine times. This rearrangement joins TRBV9 to TRBJ2-5, with 9 bases that match TRBD1. The germline CDR1 and CDR2 sequences are SGDLS and YYNGEE. Trimming at V came to 3 bases and at J to 5 bases, leaving 14 bases not matched to a gene. The CDR3 loop spans 17 amino acids. The CDR3 nucleotides read TGTGCCAGCAGCGGAAGGCTGGACACAGGGGGCTGGGAGACCCAGTACTTC. Encoded protein: CASSGRLDTGGWETQYF.

This chain uses TRBV6-2 or TRBV6-3 with TRBJ1-6; 10 bases fit TRBD1. CDR3 length equals 20 residues. Germline loops: CDR1 MNHEY, CDR2 SVGEGT. With 0 bases clipped from V and 6 bases from J, the junction kept 14 bases outside the gene matches. The CDR3 nucleotides are TGTGCCAGCAGTTACTCCTCCGGGACAGGGGTTAGGGTGGCTAATTCACCCCTCCACTTT. Translating gives CASSYSSGTGVRVANSPLHF.

This sequence joins TRBV9 and TRBJ2-7; possible D gene TRBD2, 6 bases. Germline lookup yields CDR1 SGDLS and CDR2 YYNGEE. The CDR3 spans 14 residues. Trimming removed 7 bases from V and 5 bases from J, with 19 bases in between. The CDR3 loop is CASGQAGPTNEQYF. In nucleotides, the CDR3 is TGTGCCAGCGGTCAGGCGGGGCCCACTAACGAGCAGTACTTC. The full variable domain, in which reference TRBV9 and TRBJ2-7 provide the parts outside the CDR3, is DSGVTQTPKHLITATGQRVTLRCSPRSGDLSVYWYQQSLDQGLQFLIQYYNGEERAKGNILERFSAQQFPDLHSELNLSSLELGDSALYFCASGQAGPTNEQYFGPGTRLTVT.

The chain is built from TRBV6-1 and TRBJ1-5; D not resolved. This CDR3 region has 15 residues. The V gene lost 7 bases and the J gene lost 5 bases, with 18 bases spanning the gap. Germline loops: CDR1 MNHNS, CDR2 SASEGT. The DNA of the CDR3 is TGTGCCAGCACCAATGGGAGAGGGAGGTATCAGCCCCAGCATTTT. The encoded protein is CASTNGRGRYQPQHF.

This chain links TRBV29-1 with TRBJ2-7, with a possible D match to TRBD1 (6 bases). Germline V gives CDR1 SQVTM, CDR2 ANQGSEA. The CDR3 has 14 amino acids. V was pared by 0 bases and J by 3 bases, with 12 bases between. The DNA for the CDR3 is TGCAGCGTTGAAGATCCCGGACAGAGCTACGAGCAGTACTTC. It translates to CSVEDPGQSYEQYF.

In this sample, this clonotype turned up a few times. The V call is TRBV25-1, the J call TRBJ2-7, with 8 nucleotides matching TRBD1. CDR1 is MGHDK and CDR2 is SYGVNS in the germline V gene. The CDR3 covers 12 residues. The CDR3: CATGQVWYEQYF. CDR3 coding DNA: TGTGCTACGGGACAGGTTTGGTATGAGCAGTACTTC.